Below are 18 T cell receptor beta chains sequenced from a single sample in a study of T-cell memory formation after mild COVID-19. From the 5' RACE reads, TCRdb called clonotypes with MiXCR, one entry per CDR3 protein. The table lists 500,000 to 600,000 distinct CDR3 sequences, roughly 18% of them singletons. Sequences were obtained from PBMCs or a T cell subset sorted from them (not recorded which). Receptors were obtained from an adult woman who had mild COVID-19 (a few samples of this study predate the infection). Cell type and time point are not known.

This sequence joins TRBV3-1 and TRBJ2-1, with 9 bases identical to TRBD2. Looked up from germline, CDR1 is LGHDT and CDR2 is YNNKEL (reference sequence). J gave up 5 bases and V 5 bases, and 7 bases lay outside the gene matches. The CDR3 is made up of 15 amino acids. The CDR3 reads CASSKGTSTNNEQFF. CDR3 sequence (DNA): TGTGCCAGCAGCAAGGGGACTAGCACGAACAATGAGCAGTTCTTC.

The J gene is TRBJ2-1, the V gene TRBV24-1, with D unclear. Germline V lookup: CDR1 KGHDR, CDR2 SFDVKD. The V end lost 4 bases, the J end lost 7 bases, and 10 bases lay between the germline ends. The CDR3 loop spans 13 amino acids. The DNA of the CDR3 is TGTGCCACCAGTGAGTCCCCGAGGAATGAGCAGTTCTTC. Amino acid sequence: CATSESPRNEQFF.

The chain employs TRBV18 and TRBJ1-5, with TRBD1 identical over 8 bases. The CDR3 runs to 15 residues. V was pared by 2 bases and J by 7 bases, with 7 bases of the junction left unmatched. The germline CDR1 and CDR2 sequences are KGHSH and LQKENI. CDR3 sequence (DNA): TGTGCCAGCTCACCATTCGACAGGGGTGTGCAGCCCCAGCATTTT. Translating it yields CASSPFDRGVQPQHF.

The rearrangement joins TRBV6-5 to TRBJ1-1; unclear D gene. This CDR3 has 14 amino acids. Germline loops: CDR1 MNHEY, CDR2 SVGAGI. V was clipped by 6 bases and J by 9 bases, with 20 bases between them. The CDR3: CASRTDGLRFQAFF. The CDR3 DNA follows: TGTGCCAGCAGGACCGACGGGCTGCGCTTTCAAGCTTTCTTT.

This clonotype has just a few counts. The V call is TRBV4-1, the J call TRBJ2-1; D may be TRBD1 or TRBD2 (5 bases each). V was trimmed by 4 bases and J by 5 bases, leaving 12 bases between them. Germline CDR1 and CDR2: MGHRA and YSYEKL. CDR3 length: 14 amino acids. In DNA, the CDR3 is TGCGCCAGCAGCCCCTGGGACCAGGACAATGAGCAGTTCTTC. Residues: CASSPWDQDNEQFF.

The sample holds a few counts of this clonotype. V usage is TRBV5-6 and J usage is TRBJ1-2; 7 bases map to TRBD1. V gave up 4 bases and J gave up 5 bases; unmatched junction bases: 8. Germline V CDR1 and CDR2: SGHDT, YYEEEE. The CDR3 is made up of 14 amino acids. In DNA, the CDR3 is TGTGCCAGCAGCCCCCCGGGCAGGGGGTATGGCTACACCTTC. Translation gives CASSPPGRGYGYTF.

This clonotype was recorded a few times. This sequence joins TRBV3-1 and TRBJ2-1; D unresolved. Trimming shortened V by 0 bases and J by 13 bases, and 10 bases separated the two germline ends. Per germline, CDR1 LGHDT and CDR2 YNNKEL (reference sequence). CDR3 length equals 12 residues. This chain's CDR3 is CASSQDRLLQFF. The CDR3 DNA is TGTGCCAGCAGCCAAGATCGGCTACTCCAGTTCTTC.

The chain is built from TRBV12-3 or TRBV12-4 and TRBJ1-3; D unclear. The CDR3 runs 13 residues. V was trimmed by 5 bases and J by 4 bases, leaving 9 bases between them. The CDR3 region has the DNA TGTGCCAGCAGTCGGACGTCCGGAAACACCATATATTTT. Its translation: CASSRTSGNTIYF.

The V call is TRBV3-1, the J call TRBJ2-7; no reliable D call. V was shortened by 1 base and J by 0 bases, with 4 bases between the two germline ends. CDR1 and CDR2 from the germline V gene are LGHDT and YNNKEL (reference sequence). CDR3 length equals 13 residues. CDR3: CASSQADSYEQYF. The CDR3 nucleotides read TGTGCCAGCAGCCAAGCGGACTCCTACGAGCAGTACTTC.

V and J are TRBV20-1 and TRBJ2-3; 9 nucleotides match TRBD2. The CDR3 has 15 residues. The junction had 7 bases not matched to a gene; V was cut back by 0 bases and J by 6 bases. Germline V gene data show CDR1 as DFQATT and CDR2 as SNEGSKA (reference sequence). This chain's CDR3 is CSARESAGGPDTQYF. The CDR3 bases are TGCAGTGCTAGAGAGTCGGCGGGAGGGCCCGATACGCAGTATTTT.

The chain couples TRBV4-1 to TRBJ2-2; D is undetermined. Trimming left V 1 base short and J 6 bases short, with 9 bases between. The CDR3 has 14 amino acids. CDR1 is MGHRA, CDR2 YSYEKL, per germline. Here the CDR3 DNA reads TGCGCCAGCAGCCAAGTTGGAAGCGCCGGGGAGCTGTTTTTT. Encoded protein: CASSQVGSAGELFF.

J is TRBJ2-7 and V is TRBV29-1; the match to TRBD1 covers 8 bases. Unmatched junction bases numbered 5, after V lost 5 bases and J lost 2 bases. In germline, CDR1 is SQVTM, CDR2 ANQGSEA. The length of the CDR3 is 13 residues. This CDR3 is CSVTRGPAYEQYF. Written as DNA, the CDR3 is TGCAGCGTTACCAGGGGGCCAGCCTACGAGCAGTACTTC.

The chain employs TRBV4-1 and TRBJ2-3; D perhaps matches TRBD2 (5 bases). From germline, CDR1 is MGHRA and CDR2 YSYEKL. The CDR3 covers 14 residues. With 1 base removed from V and 6 bases from J, the gap between germline ends came to 11 bases. CDR3: CASSQVRPGDTQYF. DNA of the CDR3: TGCGCCAGCAGCCAAGTTAGGCCGGGGGATACGCAGTATTTT.

The genes are TRBV7-3 and TRBJ2-2, with 9 positions matching TRBD1. The V segment lost 5 bases and the J segment 4 bases; nucleotides outside the gene matches: 8. Germline CDR1 reads SGHTA; CDR2 reads FQGTGA. There are 16 residues in the CDR3. The CDR3 DNA reads TGTGCCAGCAGCCTAAGGGGGACAGGGAGCACCGGGGAGCTGTTTTTT. Encoded protein: CASSLRGTGSTGELFF.

This clonotype appeared a few times. The V and J genes are TRBV12-3 or TRBV12-4 and TRBJ1-5; weak D call: TRBD1 (5 bases). This CDR3 comprises 16 residues. The V gene lost 3 bases and the J gene lost 0 bases, with 12 bases spanning the gap. CDR3 in amino acids: CASSLTVIHSNQPQHF. The CDR3 region has the DNA TGTGCCAGCAGTTTGACAGTAATTCATAGCAATCAGCCCCAGCATTTT.

The chain carries TRBV11-2 and TRBJ1-2; D is possibly TRBD1 (5 bases). Trimming stripped 5 bases from V and 5 bases from J, with 15 bases between. Germline values: CDR1 SGHAT, CDR2 FQNNGV. This CDR3 is 14 amino acids long. DNA for the CDR3: TGTGCCAGCAGCACCCCCCGGGGCCGGTATGGCTACACCTTC. It encodes CASSTPRGRYGYTF.

This clonotype was observed at least ten times. The rearrangement joins TRBV12-3 or TRBV12-4 to TRBJ2-3, with D tentatively TRBD1 (5 bases). The CDR3 loop spans 16 amino acids. Trimming left V 5 bases short and J 1 base short, with 16 bases between. The CDR3 nucleotides read TGTGCCAGCAGTAACCAGAAGAAAGGGGGCACAGATACGCAGTATTTT. Protein: CASSNQKKGGTDTQYF.

The chain joins TRBV7-2 to TRBJ2-7; D not resolved. Germline values: CDR1 SGHTA, CDR2 FQGNSA. V lost 5 bases to trimming and J lost 0 bases, with 8 bases between them. This CDR3 has 13 residues. CDR3 sequence reads: CASSKTASYEQYF. As DNA, the CDR3 is TGTGCCAGCAGCAAAACAGCCTCCTACGAGCAGTACTTC.